The 13 T cell receptor beta chains presented below share a single source sample, sequenced in a study of Graves' ophthalmopathy and Graves' hyperthyroidism. Beta-chain TCR CDR3 regions were amplified from RNA transcripts. Second-round multiplex PCR came after first-round RT-PCR with HTBI primers. TCRdb called the multiplex PCR reads again in MiXCR, with one record for every CDR3 protein. The table shows a few hundred thousand distinct CDR3 sequences, with approximately 18% occurring only once. The sample comprised peripheral blood. The receptor set was obtained from an adult woman with stable Graves' hyperthyroidism.

This clonotype has more than one count but fewer than ten. The chain recombines TRBV6-1 with TRBJ1-1; 8 positions match TRBD1. With V trimmed by 6 bases and J by 0 bases, 6 bases remained unmatched. Germline V lookup: CDR1 MNHNS, CDR2 SASEGT. This CDR3 is built from 15 residues. The CDR3 is CASRRTGHMNTEAFF. The CDR3 region has the DNA TGTGCCAGCAGGCGGACAGGGCATATGAACACTGAAGCTTTCTTT.

This clonotype was seen only once. The chain links TRBV11-2 to TRBJ1-1, with D possibly matching TRBD1 (6 bases). The CDR3 is made up of 14 amino acids. The V gene lost 7 bases and the J gene lost 7 bases, with 19 bases spanning the gap. Germline V gene data show CDR1 as SGHAT and CDR2 as FQNNGV. Written as DNA, the CDR3 is TGTGCCAGCACGGAACAGGGTGAGATAGGTGAAGCTTTCTTT. Its protein is CASTEQGEIGEAFF.

This clonotype has a count of ten or more. This chain uses TRBV9 with TRBJ2-5, with a tentative D call TRBD1 (6 bases). The CDR3 covers 15 residues. The germline V and J ends were trimmed by 2 bases and 2 bases, with 13 bases remaining between them. Germline assignment: CDR1 SGDLS and CDR2 YYNGEE. The CDR3 region is CASSVLGQFQETQYF. As DNA, the CDR3 is TGTGCCAGCAGCGTCCTAGGACAGTTTCAAGAGACCCAGTACTTC.

Many counts were recorded for this clonotype. V is TRBV19 and J is TRBJ1-2, with D uncertain. This CDR3 is 12 amino acids long. Germline assignment: CDR1 LNHDA and CDR2 SQIVND (reference sequence). V lost 3 bases and J lost 6, with 8 bases in between. In DNA form, the CDR3 reads TGTGCCAGTAGTATGGACGGAGATGGCTACACCTTC. Protein: CASSMDGDGYTF.

This clonotype was counted many times. The chain joins TRBV2 to TRBJ1-1; D not resolved. Trimming shortened V by 6 bases and J by 1 base, and 21 bases separated the two germline ends. CDR1 is SNHLY, CDR2 FYNNEI, per germline. The CDR3 extends over 17 amino acids. CDR3: CASRNPVEGWGNTEAFF. In nucleotides, the CDR3 is TGTGCCAGCAGGAACCCGGTAGAGGGTTGGGGGAACACTGAAGCTTTCTTT.

The sample holds many counts of this clonotype. The chain has TRBV24-1 and TRBJ2-5; the D is unclear. Deletions cut 3 bases from V and 4 bases from J, with 5 bases between. Germline V gene lookup returns CDR1 KGHDR and CDR2 SFDVKD. The CDR3 is made up of 12 amino acids. The CDR3 coding sequence is TGTGCCACCAGTGATACGGGAGAGACCCAGTACTTC. This gives the protein CATSDTGETQYF.

This clonotype was picked up many times. The chain has TRBV9 and TRBJ2-2; 9 bases match TRBD2. CDR1 is SGDLS and CDR2 is YYNGEE in the germline V gene. The CDR3 extends over 20 amino acids. J gave up 3 bases and V 2 bases, and 17 bases lay outside the gene matches. CDR3 amino acids: CASSVDPGAGGPRHTGELFF. The CDR3 region has the DNA TGTGCCAGCAGCGTCGACCCGGGGGCGGGAGGGCCACGCCACACCGGGGAGCTGTTTTTT. Filled out from reference TRBV9 and TRBJ2-2, the complete variable domain reads DSGVTQTPKHLITATGQRVTLRCSPRSGDLSVYWYQQSLDQGLQFLIQYYNGEERAKGNILERFSAQQFPDLHSELNLSSLELGDSALYFCASSVDPGAGGPRHTGELFFGEGSRLTVL.

This CDR3 is CASSPGTEQLGYTF. CDR3 DNA sequence: TGTGCCAGCAGCCCGGGGACAGAACAACTAGGCTACACCTTC. The chain is built from TRBV7-9 and TRBJ1-2; 7 bases fit TRBD1. The CDR3 length is 14 residues. V lost 5 bases to trimming and J lost 8 bases; unmatched junction nucleotides: 11. Germline CDR1 reads SEHNR; CDR2 reads FQNEAQ (reference sequence).

This clonotype was counted many times. The CDR3 is CASSQGPYQETQYF. The CDR3 region has the DNA TGTGCCAGCAGCCAGGGGCCCTACCAAGAGACCCAGTACTTC. The chain links TRBV11-2 to TRBJ2-5; D is possibly TRBD1 (6 bases). The CDR3 runs to 14 residues. Between the trimmed V and J ends, which lost 5 bases and 0 bases, there was a span of 10 bases. Germline V gene data show CDR1 as SGHAT and CDR2 as FQNNGV.

This clonotype was detected ten times or more. CDR3 sequence: CASSTPGGETQYF. DNA of the CDR3: TGTGCCAGCAGTACCCCAGGGGGGGAGACCCAGTACTTC. The V and J genes are TRBV12-3 or TRBV12-4 and TRBJ2-5, with TRBD1 as a possible D gene (7 bases). V dropped 5 bases and J dropped 5 bases, with 12 bases sitting between them. The CDR3 totals 13 residues.

This clonotype was counted between two and nine times. The chain uses TRBV2 and TRBJ1-2, with D unclear. Trimming took off 6 bases at V and 6 bases at J, with 11 bases between the two ends. CDR1 SNHLY and CDR2 FYNNEI come from the germline V gene. The CDR3 extends over 12 amino acids. The CDR3 region is CASRRDFDGYTF. In nucleotides, the CDR3 is TGTGCCAGCAGGAGGGATTTCGATGGCTACACCTTC.

This clonotype was observed a few times. The rearrangement joins TRBV3-1 to TRBJ1-2; TRBD1 matches 9 bases. V shed 3 bases, J shed 6 bases, and the junction held 2 bases outside the gene matches. Germline CDR1 reads LGHDT; CDR2 reads YNNKEL (reference sequence). This CDR3 region has 13 residues. This CDR3 reads CASSHTGGDGYTF. DNA for the CDR3: TGTGCCAGCAGCCACACAGGGGGCGATGGCTACACCTTC.

The rearrangement joins TRBV18 to TRBJ1-1; D gene unclear. Trimming cost V 0 bases and J 7 bases, with 9 bases left between them. The CDR3 spans 13 residues. Germline loops: CDR1 KGHSH, CDR2 LQKENI. The CDR3: CASSPPLGIEAFF. The CDR3 coding sequence is TGTGCCAGCTCACCACCCCTGGGGATTGAAGCTTTCTTT.